The 27 T cell receptor beta chains below were found in one sample sequenced in a study of shared clonotypes between healthy human individuals. The repertoire was sequenced with immunoSEQ multiplex PCR; TCRdb's copy has only in-frame clones and lacks some. The table records some 1,400,000 clones, around 97% of them present only once. Sequencing input: naive CD4+ T cells sorted from blood. Subset meaning: CD45RA+ positively selected. The receptors shown here come from a man aged 25-45 years in good health.

This clone has only one observation. The chain combines TRBV7-8 with TRBJ2-1; 8 bases match TRBD2. Germline-derived CDR1 and CDR2 are SGHVS and FQNEAQ. CDR3 length: 11 residues. The CDR3 sequence: CAGGGKDEQFF. The DNA of the CDR3 is TGTGCGGGCGGGGGGAAGGATGAGCAGTTCTTC.

This clone was seen just once. The V gene is TRBV6-6, the J gene TRBJ2-5, with D uncertain. Germline CDR1 MNHNY, CDR2 SVGAGI (reference sequence). This CDR3 is 15 amino acids long. Between the trimmed V and J ends, which lost 0 bases and 5 bases, there was a span of 13 bases. DNA for the CDR3: TGTGCCAGCAGTTACTCGAACGTGGAGAGGGAGACCCAGTACTTC. Translation: CASSYSNVERETQYF.

The V gene is TRBV19, the J gene TRBJ2-1; no clear D gene. Trimming stripped 3 bases from V and 2 bases from J, with 11 bases between. CDR1 LNHDA and CDR2 SQIVND come from the germline V gene (reference sequence). CDR3 length: 15 amino acids. The DNA for the CDR3 is TGTGCCAGTAGTATCAAGTCGGCCCCCTACAATGAGCAGTTCTTC. It yields the protein CASSIKSAPYNEQFF.

V is TRBV7-6 and J is TRBJ2-3; D remains ambiguous. The germline V and J ends were trimmed by 1 base and 0 bases, with 8 bases remaining between them. This CDR3 is built from 15 residues. CDR1 and CDR2 from the germline V gene are SGHVS and FNYEAQ. The CDR3 region is CASSLDSYSTDTQYF. CDR3 in DNA: TGTGCCAGCAGCTTAGATAGCTATAGCACAGATACGCAGTATTTT.

This clone was counted a single time. V usage is TRBV7-3 and J usage is TRBJ2-3; 8 bases fit TRBD2. The CDR3 has 17 residues. Germline assignment: CDR1 SGHTA and CDR2 FQGTGA. V trimming: 4 bases; J trimming: 4 bases; junction bases outside the gene matches: 13. As DNA, the CDR3 is TGTGCCAGCAGCTCCCGTGGAGCGGGAGTTATCGCAGATACGCAGTATTTT. This translates into CASSSRGAGVIADTQYF. Combining the CDR3 with reference TRBV7-3 and TRBJ2-3 gives the whole variable domain GAGVSQTPSNKVTEKGKYVELRCDPISGHTALYWYRQSLGQGPEFLIYFQGTGAADDSGLPNDRFFAVRPEGSVSTLKIQRTERGDSAVYLCASSSRGAGVIADTQYFGPGTRLTVL.

The rearrangement uses TRBV29-1 and TRBJ2-1; 8 bases are shared with TRBD1. The CDR3 has 13 amino acids. V was clipped by 8 bases and J by 5 bases; unmatched bases: 8. Per germline, CDR1 SQVTM and CDR2 ANQGSEA. CDR3 sequence: CSLGQGAHNEQFF. The CDR3 region has the DNA TGCAGCCTAGGGCAGGGGGCCCACAATGAGCAGTTCTTC.

A note on this clone: The same CDR3 is also encoded by other DNA sequences in this sample. This chain connects TRBV9 to TRBJ2-3; D might be TRBD1 (5 bases). The CDR3 extends over 15 amino acids. V dropped 0 bases and J dropped 2 bases, with 10 bases sitting between them. Germline values: CDR1 SGDLS, CDR2 YYNGEE. CDR3 coding DNA: TGTGCCAGCAGCGTAGGGGGCGGCACCACAGATACGCAGTATTTT. Amino acid sequence: CASSVGGGTTDTQYF.

This clone has a single count. The chain joins TRBV27 to TRBJ2-7; tentative D call: TRBD1 (8 bases). Germline V CDR1 and CDR2: MNHEY, SMNVEV (reference sequence). The germline V and J ends were trimmed by 5 bases and 6 bases, with 23 bases remaining between them. The CDR3 extends over 16 amino acids. The CDR3 DNA sequence: TGTGCCAGCAGTCCTCGGACAGGGAGGGTTTCTCGCGAGCAGTACTTC. This translates into CASSPRTGRVSREQYF.

This clone occurred once. DNA of the CDR3: TGCGCCAGCAGAGCGACAGGGGGTGACGAGACCCAGTACTTC. Its translation: CASRATGGDETQYF. The rearrangement joins TRBV10-2 to TRBJ2-5; 9 nucleotides match TRBD1. Per the germline V gene, CDR1 is WSHSY and CDR2 is SAAADI. V was clipped by 6 bases and J by 5 bases; unmatched bases: 7. The CDR3 spans 14 residues.

This rearrangement joins TRBV2 to TRBJ2-1, with 12 bases identical to TRBD2. This CDR3 has 17 amino acids. J was trimmed by 1 base and V by 7 bases; bases with no gene match: 8. CDR1 SNHLY and CDR2 FYNNEI come from the germline V gene. CDR3 sequence reads: CASKTSGGIRSYNEQFF. The CDR3 DNA sequence: TGTGCCAGCAAAACTAGCGGGGGGATTAGGTCCTACAATGAGCAGTTCTTC.

The chain joins TRBV28 to TRBJ1-4; D is undetermined. Trimming took off 4 bases at V and 0 bases at J, with 15 bases between the two ends. The CDR3 has 17 residues. Germline V CDR1 and CDR2: MDHEN, SYDVKM. The CDR3 is CASSSPPGKATNEKLFF. For the CDR3, the DNA is TGTGCCAGCAGTTCCCCCCCAGGAAAAGCAACTAATGAAAAACTGTTTTTT.

This clone was seen only once. V usage is TRBV5-8 and J usage is TRBJ2-7, with 9 bases lining up with TRBD1. J gave up 8 bases and V 4 bases, and 13 bases lay outside the gene matches. CDR3 length equals 15 residues. Germline-derived CDR1 and CDR2 are SGHTS and YDEGEE. For the CDR3, the DNA is TGTGCCAGCAGCCCGGTAAGAAGGACAGGGGTCAAGCAGTACTTC. Amino acids: CASSPVRRTGVKQYF. The whole variable domain, filled in from reference TRBV5-8 and TRBJ2-7, reads EAGVTQSPTHLIKTRGQQATLRCSPISGHTSVYWYQQALGLGLQFLLWYDEGEERNRGNFPPRFSGRQFPNYSSELNVNALELEDSALYLCASSPVRRTGVKQYFGPGTRLTVT.

The chain is built from TRBV5-1 and TRBJ2-7; D possibly corresponds to TRBD2 (6 bases). Germline loops: CDR1 SGHRS, CDR2 YFSETQ. The ends were cut back, 3 bases at V and 1 base at J, with 17 bases in the middle. The CDR3 consists of 16 residues. The DNA of the CDR3 is TGCGCCAGCAGCTACTACTCGGAGGGTCCGTCCTACGAGCAGTACTTC. It encodes CASSYYSEGPSYEQYF.

This rearrangement joins TRBV14 to TRBJ2-5; possible D gene TRBD1, 5 bases. CDR1 is SGHDN and CDR2 is FVKESK in the germline V gene. V dropped 1 base and J dropped 1 base, with 10 bases sitting between them. The CDR3 runs to 15 residues. The CDR3 loop reads CASSQVKGLQETQYF. CDR3 nucleotide sequence: TGTGCCAGCAGCCAAGTTAAGGGGCTCCAAGAGACCCAGTACTTC.

This clone was found a few times. The chain couples TRBV9 to TRBJ1-2, with 7 positions matching TRBD1. Unmatched junction bases numbered 8, after V lost 0 bases and J lost 6 bases. The germline V gene has CDR1 SGDLS and CDR2 YYNGEE. This CDR3 is 15 amino acids long. CDR3 nucleotide sequence: TGTGCCAGCAGCGTAGCGGGCAGGGGGAATCATGGCTACACCTTC. Translated: CASSVAGRGNHGYTF.

The chain uses TRBV30 and TRBJ2-5; tentative D call: TRBD2 (5 bases). With 4 bases removed from V and 4 bases from J, the gap between germline ends came to 7 bases. Germline-derived CDR1 and CDR2 are GTSNPN and SVGIG (reference sequence). The CDR3 is 11 amino acids. The CDR3 nucleotides read TGTGCCTGGACAGGAGGAGAGACCCAGTACTTC. Protein product: CAWTGGETQYF.

V is TRBV2 and J is TRBJ2-7; a possible D gene is TRBD1 (6 bases). The V gene's germline CDR1 is SNHLY and CDR2 FYNNEI. Trimming took off 5 bases at V and 0 bases at J, with 14 bases between the two ends. The CDR3 is 15 amino acids. This CDR3 reads CASSPQGPVSYEQYF. The CDR3 DNA is TGTGCCAGCAGTCCCCAGGGGCCGGTCTCCTACGAGCAGTACTTC.

The rearrangement links TRBV19 to TRBJ2-1, with D perhaps TRBD2 (6 bases). Germline V gene lookup returns CDR1 LNHDA and CDR2 SQIVND (reference sequence). V shed 8 bases and J shed 4 bases, with 18 bases lying between them. This CDR3 region has 15 residues. For the CDR3, the DNA is TGTGCCAGTTCTACTAGCAGAAAGAGATACAATGAGCAGTTCTTC. Its protein product is CASSTSRKRYNEQFF.

CDR3 sequence reads: CASSIQAGRSETQYF. Written as DNA, the CDR3 is TGTGCCAGTAGTATCCAGGCAGGGAGGTCAGAGACCCAGTACTTC. The genes are TRBV19 and TRBJ2-5; D might be TRBD2 (6 bases). Germline V gene lookup returns CDR1 LNHDA and CDR2 SQIVND (reference sequence). The germline V and J ends were trimmed by 3 bases and 4 bases, with 15 bases remaining between them. CDR3 length: 15 residues.

As to this clone: Germline is not matched at one junction end, which may reflect a read error. The V and J genes are TRBV18 and TRBJ1-1; the D is unclear. CDR1 and CDR2 (germline): KGHSH, LQKENI. This CDR3 contains 12 residues. CDR3: CASSPGGAEAFF. The CDR3 DNA follows: TGTGCCAGCTCACCAGGAGGCGCTGAGGCTTTCTTT.

The chain links TRBV13 to TRBJ2-3, with a possible D match to TRBD1 (5 bases). V lost 5 bases, J lost 2 bases, and 11 bases lay in between. Per the germline V gene, CDR1 is PRHDT and CDR2 is FYEKMQ (reference sequence). CDR3 size: 14 residues. The CDR3 loop is CASSPNRLTDTQYF. In DNA, the CDR3 is TGTGCCAGCAGCCCCAACAGGCTCACAGATACGCAGTATTTT.

This sequence joins TRBV7-6 and TRBJ2-1, with TRBD2 identical over 10 bases. The germline V gene has CDR1 SGHVS and CDR2 FNYEAQ. This CDR3 contains 16 residues. The V gene end was trimmed by 5 bases and the J gene end by 7 bases; junction bases not matched to a gene: 11. The CDR3 spells CASSRDQAGGSNEQFF. The CDR3 coding sequence is TGTGCCAGCAGCCGAGACCAAGCGGGAGGGAGTAATGAGCAGTTCTTC.

The chain joins TRBV5-4 to TRBJ2-5; D possibly matches TRBD1 or TRBD2 (5 bases each). The CDR3 contains 16 residues. Looked up from germline, CDR1 is SGHNT and CDR2 is YYREEE (reference sequence). Trimming removed 2 bases from V and 11 bases from J, with 25 bases in between. The CDR3 DNA is TGTGCCAGCAGCTTAGGGACCGCCCCCCATCTGGTGGGTCAGTACTTC. Translated: CASSLGTAPHLVGQYF.

V and J are TRBV28 and TRBJ1-2, with 9 bases identical to TRBD1. J was trimmed by 10 bases and V by 0 bases; bases with no gene match: 3. Germline V lookup: CDR1 MDHEN, CDR2 SYDVKM. This CDR3 is 13 amino acids long. CDR3 loop: CASSLWGQGDYTF. The DNA of the CDR3 is TGTGCCAGCAGTTTATGGGGACAGGGAGACTACACCTTC.

The chain carries TRBV27 and TRBJ2-1; the D gene is possibly TRBD2 (5 bases). The V gene's germline CDR1 is MNHEY and CDR2 SMNVEV (reference sequence). CDR3 length equals 11 residues. V lost 6 bases to trimming and J lost 8 bases, with 8 bases between them. The CDR3 region is CASRLVHEQFF. CDR3 bases: TGTGCCAGCAGACTAGTTCATGAGCAGTTCTTC.

The J gene is TRBJ2-4, the V gene TRBV28, with D unresolved. CDR1 MDHEN and CDR2 SYDVKM come from the germline V gene. V was shortened by 5 bases and J by 1 base, with 12 bases between the two germline ends. This CDR3 is built from 15 residues. CDR3 sequence (DNA): TGTGCCAGCAGTGGGATTCTGGTCGCCAAAAACATTCAGTACTTC. Protein sequence: CASSGILVAKNIQYF. Based on the CDR3 plus reference TRBV28 and TRBJ2-4, the full variable domain is DVKVTQSSRYLVKRTGEKVFLECVQDMDHENMFWYRQDPGLGLRLIYFSYDVKMKEKGDIPEGYSVSREKKERFSLILESASTNQTSMYLCASSGILVAKNIQYFGAGTRLSVL.

The chain links TRBV29-1 to TRBJ1-1, with a weak D call TRBD1 (5 bases). Per germline, CDR1 SQVTM and CDR2 ANQGSEA. Trimming pared 7 bases from V and 4 bases from J, leaving 13 bases between. This CDR3 has 12 residues. Here the CDR3 reads CSGGGEGTEAFF. CDR3 nucleotides: TGCAGCGGGGGGGGTGAGGGCACTGAAGCTTTCTTT.